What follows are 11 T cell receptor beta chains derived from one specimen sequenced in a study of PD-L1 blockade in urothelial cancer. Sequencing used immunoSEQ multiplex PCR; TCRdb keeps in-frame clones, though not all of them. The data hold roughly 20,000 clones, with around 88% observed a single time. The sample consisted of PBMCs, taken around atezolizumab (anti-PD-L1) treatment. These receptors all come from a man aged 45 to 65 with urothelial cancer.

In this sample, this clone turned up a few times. The CDR3 protein is CASGDRKTNEKLFF. CDR3 nucleotides: TGTGCCAGCGGGGACAGGAAAACTAATGAAAAACTGTTTTTT. This chain links TRBV6-1 with TRBJ1-4; 8 nucleotides match TRBD1. There are 14 residues in the CDR3. Germline V gene sequence: CDR1 MNHNS, CDR2 SASEGT. The V segment lost 8 bases and the J segment 1 base; nucleotides outside the gene matches: 3.

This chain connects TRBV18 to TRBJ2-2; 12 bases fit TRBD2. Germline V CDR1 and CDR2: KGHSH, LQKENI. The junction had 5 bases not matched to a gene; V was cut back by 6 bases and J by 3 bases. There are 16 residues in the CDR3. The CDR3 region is CASSQTSGRYTGELFF. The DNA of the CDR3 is TGTGCCAGCTCCCAGACTAGCGGGAGATACACCGGGGAGCTGTTTTTT.

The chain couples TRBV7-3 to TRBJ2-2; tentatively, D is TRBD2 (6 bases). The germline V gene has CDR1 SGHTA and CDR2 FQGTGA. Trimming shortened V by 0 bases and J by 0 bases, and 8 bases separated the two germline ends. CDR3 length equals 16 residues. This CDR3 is CASSLTWGANTGELFF. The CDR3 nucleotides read TGTGCCAGCAGCTTAACGTGGGGGGCGAACACCGGGGAGCTGTTTTTT.

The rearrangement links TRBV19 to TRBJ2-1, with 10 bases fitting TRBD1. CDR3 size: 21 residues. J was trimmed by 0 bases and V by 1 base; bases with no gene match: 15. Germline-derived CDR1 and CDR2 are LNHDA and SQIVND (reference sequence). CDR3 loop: CASSIAPRDRGGGSSYNEQFF. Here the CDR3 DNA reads TGTGCCAGTAGTATAGCCCCCCGGGACAGGGGCGGCGGGAGCTCCTACAATGAGCAGTTCTTC.

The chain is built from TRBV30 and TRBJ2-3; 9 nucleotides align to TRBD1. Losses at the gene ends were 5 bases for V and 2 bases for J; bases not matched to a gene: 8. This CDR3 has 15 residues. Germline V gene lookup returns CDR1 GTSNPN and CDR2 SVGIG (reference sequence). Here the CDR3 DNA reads TGTGCCTGGGGACCGGGACAGGGCTACACAGATACGCAGTATTTT. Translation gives CAWGPGQGYTDTQYF.

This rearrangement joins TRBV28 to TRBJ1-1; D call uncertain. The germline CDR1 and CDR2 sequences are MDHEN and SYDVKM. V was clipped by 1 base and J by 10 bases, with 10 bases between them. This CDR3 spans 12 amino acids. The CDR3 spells CASSLLGGGAFF. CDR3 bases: TGTGCCAGCAGTTTATTGGGAGGAGGAGCTTTCTTT. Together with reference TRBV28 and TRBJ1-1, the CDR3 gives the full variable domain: DVKVTQSSRYLVKRTGEKVFLECVQDMDHENMFWYRQDPGLGLRLIYFSYDVKMKEKGDIPEGYSVSREKKERFSLILESASTNQTSMYLCASSLLGGGAFFGQGTRLTVV.

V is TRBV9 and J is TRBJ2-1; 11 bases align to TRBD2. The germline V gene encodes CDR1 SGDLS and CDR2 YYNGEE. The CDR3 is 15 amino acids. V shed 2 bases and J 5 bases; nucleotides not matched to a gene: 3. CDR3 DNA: TGTGCCAGCAGCGTGGGACTAGCGGCAGACAATGAGCAGTTCTTC. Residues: CASSVGLAADNEQFF.

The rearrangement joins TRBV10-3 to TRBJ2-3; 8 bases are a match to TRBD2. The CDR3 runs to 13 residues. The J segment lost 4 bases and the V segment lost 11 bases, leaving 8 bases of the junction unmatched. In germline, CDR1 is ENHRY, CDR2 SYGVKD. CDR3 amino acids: CASGREGSDTQYF. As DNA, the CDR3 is TGTGCCTCCGGGAGGGAGGGCTCAGATACGCAGTATTTT.

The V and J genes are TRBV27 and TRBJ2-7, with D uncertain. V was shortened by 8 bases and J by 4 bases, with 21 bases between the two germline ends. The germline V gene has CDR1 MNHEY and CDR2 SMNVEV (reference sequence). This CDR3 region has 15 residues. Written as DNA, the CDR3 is TGTGCCAGCGGATCCCCACGGCGGCGTGGGTACGAGCAGTACTTC. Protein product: CASGSPRRRGYEQYF.

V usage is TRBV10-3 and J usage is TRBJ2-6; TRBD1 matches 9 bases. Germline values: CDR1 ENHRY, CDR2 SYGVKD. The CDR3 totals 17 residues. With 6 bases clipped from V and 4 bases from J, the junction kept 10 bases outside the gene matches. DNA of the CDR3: TGTGCCATCAGGGAATTCGACAGGGGGGACGGGGCCAACGTCCTGACTTTC. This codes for CAIREFDRGDGANVLTF.

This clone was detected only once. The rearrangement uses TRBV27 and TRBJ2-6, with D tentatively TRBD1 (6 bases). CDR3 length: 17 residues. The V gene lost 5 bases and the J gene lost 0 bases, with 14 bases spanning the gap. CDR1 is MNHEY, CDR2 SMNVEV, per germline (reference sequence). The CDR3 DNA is TGTGCCAGCAGTCCTAGGACAGTTCTCTCTGGGGCCAACGTCCTGACTTTC. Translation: CASSPRTVLSGANVLTF.